This T cell receptor beta chain was retrieved from a study of blood T cell repertoires in COVID-19. Study context: Both acute and convalescent COVID-19 samples were obtained from the United States, Italy and Spain. In each case, the material was cDNA or gDNA derived from T cells, B-cell-depleted T cells, or PBMCs.

Per germline, CDR1 LGHDT and CDR2 YNNKEL (reference sequence). The length of the CDR3 is 14 residues. The V gene lost 1 base and the J gene lost 7 bases, with 11 bases spanning the gap. Participant age was roughly 18 to 90 years, and participants resided in approximately 24 US areas. Allocation to cohorts depended on clinical history reported by the participants. Only in-frame clones appear in the TCRdb table, and some are missing; sequencing was by immunoSEQ multiplex PCR. The sample lists about 300,000 clones; around 91% were seen once. This chain uses TRBV3-1 (or the pseudogene TRBV3-2) with TRBJ2-1; D gene ambiguous. Sequencing input: PBMCs or T cells enriched from blood (not recorded which). This TCR derives from a young woman with acute COVID-19. CDR3 DNA: TGTGCCAGCAGCCAAGCCAGGATAAGTAATGAGCAGTTCTTC. This gives the protein CASSQARISNEQFF.